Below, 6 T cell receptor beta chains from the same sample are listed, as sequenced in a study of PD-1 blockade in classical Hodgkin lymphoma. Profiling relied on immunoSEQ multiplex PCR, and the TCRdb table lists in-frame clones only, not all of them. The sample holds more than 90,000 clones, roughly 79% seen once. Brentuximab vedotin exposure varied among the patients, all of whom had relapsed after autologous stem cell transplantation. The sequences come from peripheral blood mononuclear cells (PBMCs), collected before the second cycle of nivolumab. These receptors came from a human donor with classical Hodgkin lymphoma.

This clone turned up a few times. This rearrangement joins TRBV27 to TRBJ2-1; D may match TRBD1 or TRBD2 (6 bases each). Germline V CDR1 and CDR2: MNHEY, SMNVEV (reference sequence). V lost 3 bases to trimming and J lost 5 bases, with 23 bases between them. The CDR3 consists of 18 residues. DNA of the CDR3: TGTGCCAGCAGTTTTTATGCAAAGTGGGGGGCTAAGAACAATGAGCAGTTCTTC. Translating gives CASSFYAKWGAKNNEQFF.

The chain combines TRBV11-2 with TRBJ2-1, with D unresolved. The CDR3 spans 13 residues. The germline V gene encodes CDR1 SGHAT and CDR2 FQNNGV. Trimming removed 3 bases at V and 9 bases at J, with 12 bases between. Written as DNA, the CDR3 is TGTGCCAGCAGCTTTGGACGCTCGGTTGAGCAGTTCTTC. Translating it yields CASSFGRSVEQFF.

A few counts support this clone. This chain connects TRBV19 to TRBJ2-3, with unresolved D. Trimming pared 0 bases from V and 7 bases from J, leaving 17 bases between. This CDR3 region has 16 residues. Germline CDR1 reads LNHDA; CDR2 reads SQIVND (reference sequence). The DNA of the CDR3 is TGTGCCAGTAGTATAGATCAGGACCTCTTAGGAAATACGCAGTATTTT. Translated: CASSIDQDLLGNTQYF.

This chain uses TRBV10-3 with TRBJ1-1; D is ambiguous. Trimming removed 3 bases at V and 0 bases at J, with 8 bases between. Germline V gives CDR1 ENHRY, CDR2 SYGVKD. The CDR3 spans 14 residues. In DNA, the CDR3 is TGTGCCATCAGTGAAGGCCCTTTGAACACTGAAGCTTTCTTT. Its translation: CAISEGPLNTEAFF.

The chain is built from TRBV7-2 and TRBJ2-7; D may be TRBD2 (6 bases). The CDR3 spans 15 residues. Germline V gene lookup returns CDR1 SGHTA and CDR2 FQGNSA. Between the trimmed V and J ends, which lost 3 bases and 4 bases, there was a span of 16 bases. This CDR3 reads CASSFGSSSLYEQYF. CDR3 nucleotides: TGTGCCAGCAGCTTCGGGAGTAGTAGTCTGTACGAGCAGTACTTC.

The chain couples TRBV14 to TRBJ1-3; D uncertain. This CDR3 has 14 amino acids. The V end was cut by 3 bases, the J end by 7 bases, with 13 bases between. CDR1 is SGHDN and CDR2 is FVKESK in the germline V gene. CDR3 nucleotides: TGTGCCAGCAGCCACGACGCCAGTAGGAACACCATATATTTT. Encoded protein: CASSHDASRNTIYF.